The clone carrying this T cell receptor (beta chain) was counted many times. The antigen is not known. Individual cDNA molecules were tagged with unique molecular identifiers, the study reported. TCRdb itself ran the 5' RACE reads through MiXCR, one entry per CDR3 protein. The sample holds about 40,000 distinct CDR3 sequences, 4.7% seen once. These data come from a study of early T cells in non-severe SARS-CoV-2 infection. Across the study: Unsorted whole-blood RNA was sequenced in bulk, leaving chains unpaired.

Study observations and caveats: VDJdb matches were skewed toward anti-spike CD8 T cell responses.

CDR1 MNHNY and CDR2 SVGAGI come from the germline V gene (reference sequence). Between the trimmed V and J ends, which lost 2 bases and 4 bases, there was a span of 14 bases. The CDR3 length is 15 residues. V usage is TRBV6-6 and J usage is TRBJ1-2, with a possible D match to TRBD1 (5 bases). The sequenced sample was whole blood. The sequence was obtained from an adult who was a healthcare worker with PCR-confirmed SARS-CoV-2 infection or an uninfected control (not recorded which). The CDR3 protein is CASSYGTPEGYGYTF. The CDR3 bases are TGTGCCAGCAGTTACGGGACTCCGGAGGGCTATGGCTACACCTTC.